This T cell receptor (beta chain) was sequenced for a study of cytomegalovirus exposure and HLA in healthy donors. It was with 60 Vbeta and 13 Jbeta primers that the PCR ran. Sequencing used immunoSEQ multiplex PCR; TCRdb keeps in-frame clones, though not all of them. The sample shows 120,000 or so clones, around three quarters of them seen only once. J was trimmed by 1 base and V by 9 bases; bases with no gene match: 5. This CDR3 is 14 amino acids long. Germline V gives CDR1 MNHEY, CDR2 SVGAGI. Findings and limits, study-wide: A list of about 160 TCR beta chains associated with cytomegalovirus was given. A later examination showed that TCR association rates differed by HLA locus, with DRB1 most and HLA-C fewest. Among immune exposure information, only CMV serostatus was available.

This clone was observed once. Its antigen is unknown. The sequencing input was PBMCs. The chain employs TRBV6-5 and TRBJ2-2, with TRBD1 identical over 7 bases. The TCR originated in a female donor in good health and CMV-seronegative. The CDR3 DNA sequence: TGTGCCAGAACGGGGACAGAGAACACCGGGGAGCTGTTTTTT. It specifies CARTGTENTGELFF.